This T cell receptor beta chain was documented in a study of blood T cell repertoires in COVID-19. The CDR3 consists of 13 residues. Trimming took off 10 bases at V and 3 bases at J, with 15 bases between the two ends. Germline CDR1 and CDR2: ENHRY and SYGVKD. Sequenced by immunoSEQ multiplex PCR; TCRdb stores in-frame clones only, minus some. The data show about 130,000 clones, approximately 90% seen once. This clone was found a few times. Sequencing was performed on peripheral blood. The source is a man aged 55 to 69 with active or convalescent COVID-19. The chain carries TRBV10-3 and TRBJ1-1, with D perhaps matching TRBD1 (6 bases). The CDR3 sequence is CASQGRLDTEAFF. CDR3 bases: TGTGCCAGTCAGGGGCGGTTGGACACTGAAGCTTTCTTT.